A selection of T cell receptor beta chains follows, all from one sample in a study of immune heterogeneity within non-small cell lung tumors. MiXCR, applied by TCRdb to the multiplex PCR reads, yields one record per CDR3 protein. The data hold roughly 20,000 distinct CDR3 sequences, with around 26% observed a single time. The specimen was lung tumor tissue. All receptors come from a man aged 35-49 years with non-small cell lung cancer. CDR3s include the opening cysteine and the closing phenylalanine or tryptophan. A D gene is named only where the DNA matches it firmly. For some rows the clone size is stated as once, few or many, or as a class when expanded; others skip it.

J: TRBJ2-7; D: TRBD1; size: .; V: TRBV9; DNA: TGTGCCAGCAGCGTGGACCAGGGGGCGGGCTACGAGCAGTACTTC; CDR3: CASSVDQGAGYEQYF
J: TRBJ2-1; D: TRBD1; size: medium-sized; V: TRBV20-1; DNA: TGCAGTGCTAGACCCTCGGGACAGGGGCAGTTCTTC; CDR3: CSARPSGQGQFF
J: TRBJ1-5; D: .; size: .; V: TRBV30; DNA: TGTGCCTGGAGCAAACGGACAGTCATGGAGAATCAGCCCCAGCATTTT; CDR3: CAWSKRTVMENQPQHF
J: TRBJ2-6; D: .; size: few; V: TRBV5-5; DNA: TGTGCCAGCAGCCGACAGAGCTCTGGGGCCAACGTCCTGACTTTC; CDR3: CASSRQSSGANVLTF
J: TRBJ1-1; D: .; size: .; V: TRBV5-1; DNA: TGCGCCAGCAGCCCCGAGATTTTCACTGAAGCTTTCTTT; CDR3: CASSPEIFTEAFF
J: TRBJ2-1; D: TRBD1; size: .; V: TRBV7-9; DNA: TGTGCCAGCAGCTTGGACAGGACGGGCAATGAGCAGTTCTTC; CDR3: CASSLDRTGNEQFF
J: TRBJ2-3; D: .; size: medium-sized; V: TRBV20-1; DNA: TGCAGTGCTAGACGGCTGGGAGGCGATACGCAGTATTTT; CDR3: CSARRLGGDTQYF
J: TRBJ2-1; D: .; size: .; V: TRBV5-4; DNA: TGTGCCAGCAGCTTGGGGGGGATAGCCTACAATGAGCAGTTCTTC; CDR3: CASSLGGIAYNEQFF
J: TRBJ2-7; D: .; size: few; V: TRBV7-9; DNA: TGTGCCAGCAGCTTAGTTTCCCCGGGGGAAACCTACGAGCAGTACTTC; CDR3: CASSLVSPGETYEQYF
J: TRBJ1-6; D: .; size: .; V: TRBV30; DNA: TGTGCCTGGAGTGTACTAGAGGGAACTTTGGCACCCCTCCACTTT; CDR3: CAWSVLEGTLAPLHF
J: TRBJ1-1; D: .; size: once; V: TRBV12-3/TRBV12-4; DNA: TGTGCCAGCAGTCCATGGACGAACACTGAAGCTTTCTTT; CDR3: CASSPWTNTEAFF
J: TRBJ1-1; D: .; size: many; V: TRBV27; DNA: TGTGCCAGCAGAGAAACGAGCACTGAAGCTTTCTTT; CDR3: CASRETSTEAFF
J: TRBJ2-2; D: TRBD2; size: .; V: TRBV4-2; DNA: TGTGCCCGCAGCCAAGATCCCCCTCGGGGCGGGAGCCCGGGGGGGGAGCTGTTTTTT; CDR3: CARSQDPPRGGSPGGELFF
J: TRBJ2-2; D: TRBD2; size: few; V: TRBV10-2; DNA: TGCGCCAGCCGAGTAGCGGGAACCACCGGGGAGCTGTTTTTT; CDR3: CASRVAGTTGELFF
J: TRBJ2-7; D: TRBD2; size: .; V: TRBV7-2; DNA: TGTGCCAGCAGCTCGATAGGGAGAGGGACTAGCGGGACATACGAGCAGTACTTC; CDR3: CASSSIGRGTSGTYEQYF
J: TRBJ1-2; D: .; size: few; V: TRBV9; DNA: TGTGCCAGCAGCGAAGGCTCAGGCTATGGCTACACCTTC; CDR3: CASSEGSGYGYTF
J: TRBJ1-6; D: .; size: medium-sized; V: TRBV28; DNA: TGTGCCAGCGCCCTCAGACAACATTCACCCCTCCACTTT; CDR3: CASALRQHSPLHF
J: TRBJ2-2; D: .; size: medium-sized; V: TRBV6-1; DNA: TGTGCCAGCAGCTGGGGGGACAGAAACACCGGGGAGCTGTTTTTT; CDR3: CASSWGDRNTGELFF
J: TRBJ1-5; D: TRBD1; size: .; V: TRBV20-1; DNA: TGCAGTGCTACCCAGGGGGACCCCAATCAGCCCCAGCATTTT; CDR3: CSATQGDPNQPQHF
J: TRBJ2-1; D: TRBD1; size: once; V: TRBV5-4; DNA: TGTGCCAGCAGCTTGGGACAGGGGGGTTACAATGAGCAGTTCTTC; CDR3: CASSLGQGGYNEQFF
J: TRBJ1-5; D: TRBD1; size: .; V: TRBV15; DNA: TGTGCCACCAGCGGACAGGACATGAGCACTCAGCCCCAGCATTTT; CDR3: CATSGQDMSTQPQHF
J: TRBJ2-5; D: TRBD1; size: .; V: TRBV5-1; DNA: TGCGCCAGCAGTCCGGACAGGGGGCGAGAGACCCAGTACTTC; CDR3: CASSPDRGRETQYF
J: TRBJ2-1; D: .; size: .; V: TRBV9; DNA: TGTGCCAGCAGCCCTCGGACTAACCTTTACAATGAGCAGTTCTTC; CDR3: CASSPRTNLYNEQFF
J: TRBJ2-7; D: TRBD2; size: .; V: TRBV24-1; DNA: TGTACCACCAGTGAAGGGACTAGCGGGAGCTCCTACGAGCAGTACTTC; CDR3: CTTSEGTSGSSYEQYF
J: TRBJ2-7; D: TRBD1; size: medium-sized; V: TRBV27; DNA: TGTGCCAGCACCCAAGACAGGGCCCCTTACGAGCAGTACTTC; CDR3: CASTQDRAPYEQYF
J: TRBJ2-2; D: .; size: .; V: TRBV5-5; DNA: TGTGCCATCAAGGCGGAGACGAACACCGGGGAGCTGTTTTTT; CDR3: CAIKAETNTGELFF
J: TRBJ1-4; D: .; size: .; V: TRBV6-2/TRBV6-3; DNA: TGTGCCAGAAGGTCCTTCGGGACGGCGAATGAAAAACTGTTTTTT; CDR3: CARRSFGTANEKLFF
J: TRBJ1-1; D: TRBD1; size: .; V: TRBV9; DNA: TGTGGCAGCAGCCCCCCGACAGGGGAGGGCACTGAAGCTTTCTTT; CDR3: CGSSPPTGEGTEAFF
J: TRBJ1-3; D: .; size: many; V: TRBV5-1; DNA: TGCGCCAGCAGCGAAGGGGGTAGCTCTGGAAACACCATATATTTT; CDR3: CASSEGGSSGNTIYF
J: TRBJ1-1; D: TRBD1; size: .; V: TRBV6-2/TRBV6-3; DNA: TGTGCCAGCAAAGGCAGGGGGGACACTGAATCTTTCTTT; CDR3: CASKGRGDTESFF
J: TRBJ1-5; D: .; size: many; V: TRBV6-1; DNA: TGTGCCAGCAGACTGACAGGTCGCTCGGGGGATCAGCCCCAGCATTTT; CDR3: CASRLTGRSGDQPQHF
J: TRBJ2-7; D: .; size: medium-sized; V: TRBV10-3; DNA: TGTGCCATCAGAGGACAGTCCTACGAGCAGTACTTC; CDR3: CAIRGQSYEQYF
J: TRBJ2-2; D: .; size: .; V: TRBV11-3; DNA: TGTGCCAGCAGACAAGGTCTCATCTCAAATACCGGGGAGCTGTTTTTT; CDR3: CASRQGLISNTGELFF
J: TRBJ2-7; D: .; size: .; V: TRBV6-2/TRBV6-3; DNA: TGTGCCAGCAGTAAGAGGGGGGTTGGGGCCTACGAGCAGTACTTC; CDR3: CASSKRGVGAYEQYF
J: TRBJ2-1; D: TRBD2; size: many; V: TRBV19; DNA: TGTGCCAGTAGTATTGGACTAGCGAGAAGCTCCTACAATGAGCAGTTCTTC; CDR3: CASSIGLARSSYNEQFF
J: TRBJ2-1; D: TRBD1; size: many; V: TRBV20-1; DNA: TGCAGTGCTAGTTTTGGGACAGGGGTCAATGAGCAGTTCTTC; CDR3: CSASFGTGVNEQFF
J: TRBJ2-2; D: TRBD2; size: .; V: TRBV2; DNA: TGTGCCAGCAGTCCGTTGCGGGAGACCGGGGAGCTGTTTTTT; CDR3: CASSPLRETGELFF